Listed below are T cell receptor beta chains from one sample, sequenced in a study of OX40 agonist ivuxolimab in advanced cancers. The table came from immunoSEQ multiplex PCR; TCRdb's copy has only in-frame clones and leaves some out. The table lists around 61,000 clones, about 92% of them singletons, with approximately 20% in the top ten. The sequences come from CD4+ or CD8+ T cells sorted from blood, collected in a trial of the OX40 agonist ivuxolimab. All receptors derive from an adult with an advanced solid tumor such as melanoma, head and neck, liver or kidney cancer. The CDR3 runs from the conserved cysteine through the conserved F or W. Fields, in order: D gene, J gene, V gene, clone size, CDR3 protein, CDR3 DNA. D genes are given only for firm matches. For some rows the clone size is stated as once, few or many, or as a class when expanded; others skip it.

. | TRBJ2-1 | TRBV6-6 | . | CASSSGSSYNEQFF | TGTGCCAGCAGTTCAGGGAGCTCCTACAATGAGCAGTTCTTC
. | TRBJ1-2 | TRBV6-5 | . | CASSYATGAYGYTF | TGTGCCAGCAGTTACGCGACGGGAGCCTATGGCTACACCTTC
. | TRBJ1-6 | TRBV28 | . | CASRREFSYNSPLHF | TGTGCCAGCAGGCGCGAGTTCTCCTATAATTCACCCCTCCACTTT
TRBD1 | TRBJ1-5 | TRBV6-5 | . | CASSNRDRDNQPQHF | TGTGCCAGCAGTAACAGGGACAGGGACAATCAGCCCCAGCATTTT
. | TRBJ2-1 | TRBV25-1 | . | CASSGRHNEQFF | TGTGCCAGCAGTGGACGTCACAATGAGCAGTTCTTC
. | TRBJ2-3 | TRBV5-4 | . | CASSTGGGTQYF | TGTGCCAGCAGCACCGGTGGGGGGACGCAGTATTTT
. | TRBJ2-1 | TRBV28 | . | CASSFWRDNEQFF | TGTGCCAGCAGTTTCTGGCGGGACAATGAGCAGTTCTTC
. | TRBJ1-6 | TRBV6-5 | . | CASSLRGSYNSPLHF | TGTGCCAGCAGTCTCAGGGGCTCCTATAATTCACCCCTCCACTTT
. | TRBJ1-1 | TRBV29-1 | . | CSVDWQMNTEAFF | TGCAGCGTTGACTGGCAGATGAACACTGAAGCTTTCTTT
. | TRBJ1-1 | TRBV30 | few | CAWDSFMNTEAFF | TGTGCCTGGGACAGCTTCATGAACACTGAAGCTTTCTTT
. | TRBJ2-4 | TRBV9 | . | CASTKDIQYF | TGTGCCAGCACGAAGGACATTCAGTACTTC
TRBD1 | TRBJ1-1 | TRBV19 | . | CASSRGTELMNTEAFF | TGTGCCAGTAGTAGAGGGACAGAGCTAATGAACACTGAAGCTTTCTTT
. | TRBJ1-1 | TRBV2 | . | CASRAGPTEAFF | TGTGCCAGCAGGGCAGGTCCCACTGAAGCTTTCTTT
. | TRBJ1-1 | TRBV13 | . | CASSLGSTEAFF | TGTGCCAGCAGCTTAGGCAGCACTGAAGCTTTCTTT
. | TRBJ2-6 | TRBV19 | . | CASGTGFAGANVLTF | TGTGCCAGTGGCACGGGGTTCGCGGGGGCCAACGTCCTGACTTTC
TRBD2 | TRBJ2-1 | TRBV4-3 | . | CASSQMGGEYNEQFF | TGCGCCAGCAGCCAAATGGGAGGGGAATACAATGAGCAGTTCTTC
. | TRBJ2-7 | TRBV29-1 | . | CSVTEAYEQYF | TGCAGCGTCACCGAAGCCTACGAGCAGTACTTC
. | TRBJ1-3 | TRBV19 | . | CASSAGNTIYF | TGTGCCAGTAGCGCTGGAAACACCATATATTTT
TRBD2 | TRBJ2-3 | TRBV9 | . | CASSDRSGGETDTQYF | TGTGCCAGCAGCGATCGGAGCGGGGGGGAGACAGATACGCAGTATTTT
. | TRBJ1-2 | TRBV28 | . | CASSLVSGNYGYTF | TGTGCCAGCAGTTTGGTTTCGGGCAACTATGGCTACACCTTC
TRBD2 | TRBJ2-1 | TRBV7-9 | . | CASSPASGGFNEQFF | TGTGCCAGCAGCCCAGCTAGCGGGGGTTTCAATGAGCAGTTCTTC
. | TRBJ2-3 | TRBV6-1 | . | CASSELDTQYF | TGTGCCAGCAGTGAATTGGATACGCAGTATTTT
TRBD1 | TRBJ1-1 | TRBV19 | . | CATLQGSGTEAFF | TGTGCCACCCTACAGGGGAGCGGTACTGAAGCTTTCTTT
. | TRBJ1-3 | TRBV9 | . | CASSVSLRSVGSGNTIYF | TGTGCCAGCAGCGTTAGTTTAAGGTCAGTCGGCTCTGGAAACACCATATATTTT
TRBD2 | TRBJ2-5 | TRBV15 | . | CATSRDSWLAAEETQYF | TGTGCCACCAGCAGAGATAGTTGGCTAGCGGCGGAGGAGACCCAGTACTTC
. | TRBJ1-2 | TRBV4-1 | once | CASSQAQPGQVIYGYTF | TGCGCCAGCAGCCAAGCACAACCGGGGCAGGTGATCTATGGCTACACCTTC
. | TRBJ2-2 | TRBV11-3 | . | CASSLAVGELFF | TGTGCCAGCAGCTTAGCGGTCGGGGAGCTGTTTTTT
. | TRBJ1-5 | TRBV20-1 | . | CSAYQREAQHF | TGCAGTGCCTACCAGAGGGAGGCCCAGCATTTT
. | TRBJ1-4 | TRBV7-9 | . | CASSLGVVTNEKLFF | TGTGCCAGCAGCTTAGGAGTTGTAACTAATGAAAAACTGTTTTTT
TRBD1 | TRBJ2-2 | TRBV19 | once | CASSIPGQGYPGELFF | TGTGCCAGTAGTATCCCCGGACAGGGGTATCCCGGGGAGCTGTTTTTT
. | TRBJ1-3 | TRBV7-2 | once | CASGRAGAPNTIYF | TGTGCCAGCGGAAGGGCAGGGGCCCCGAACACCATATATTTT
. | TRBJ2-2 | TRBV4-3 | . | CASSQEEGIGELFF | TGCGCCAGCAGCCAAGAAGAGGGGATCGGGGAGCTGTTTTTT
. | TRBJ2-2 | TRBV13 | . | CASSFTGELFF | TGTGCCAGCAGCTTCACCGGGGAGCTGTTTTTT
. | TRBJ1-3 | TRBV6-6 | . | CASSWQGTGNTIYF | TGTGCCAGCAGTTGGCAGGGGACGGGAAACACCATATATTTT
. | TRBJ2-1 | TRBV6-6 | . | CASSYGLAYNEQFF | TGTGCCAGCAGTTACGGCCTAGCCTACAATGAGCAGTTCTTC
TRBD1 | TRBJ2-7 | TRBV28 | . | CASSFGYGQAPSAYEQYF | TGTGCCAGCAGTTTTGGGTATGGACAGGCACCCTCAGCCTACGAGCAGTACTTC
. | TRBJ2-7 | TRBV5-5 | . | CASAVTVFPSYEQYF | TGTGCCAGCGCCGTAACTGTTTTCCCTTCCTACGAGCAGTACTTC
. | TRBJ2-3 | TRBV19 | once | CASSLASYISTDTQYF | TGTGCCAGTAGCCTAGCGAGTTATATTAGCACAGATACGCAGTATTTT
. | TRBJ2-7 | TRBV2 | . | CASILVGSYEQYF | TGTGCCAGCATACTTGTAGGCTCCTACGAGCAGTACTTC
TRBD1 | TRBJ2-1 | TRBV7-7 | . | CASSLAGTGGLNEQFF | TGTGCTAGCAGCTTAGCCGGGACAGGGGGATTAAATGAGCAGTTCTTC
. | TRBJ1-6 | TRBV30 | . | CAWSVGGHESFHF | TGTGCCTGGAGTGTGGGGGGCCATGAATCTTTCCACTTT
. | TRBJ1-6 | TRBV9 | few | CASSVPNSPLHF | TGTGCCAGCAGCGTACCAAATTCACCCCTCCACTTT
TRBD2 | TRBJ2-3 | TRBV19 | . | CASSIGAGGLTDTQYF | TGTGCCAGTAGTATTGGGGCGGGGGGCCTCACAGATACGCAGTATTTT
. | TRBJ1-5 | TRBV4-3 | . | CASSQDGGAGQPQHF | TGCGCCAGCAGCCAAGATGGGGGGGCCGGTCAGCCCCAGCATTTT
TRBD1 | TRBJ2-3 | TRBV5-1 | . | CASSPGQGTDTQYF | TGCGCCAGCAGCCCGGGACAGGGAACAGATACGCAGTATTTT
. | TRBJ2-3 | TRBV25-1 | . | CASSEFGGGWGTDTQYF | TGTGCCAGCAGTGAATTCGGTGGGGGTTGGGGCACAGATACGCAGTATTTT
. | TRBJ1-6 | TRBV28 | . | CASSFAGQSGGSPLHF | TGTGCCAGCAGTTTCGCCGGGCAGTCTGGTGGATCACCCCTCCACTTT
TRBD1 | TRBJ2-5 | TRBV27 | . | CASTLTGGGETQYF | TGTGCCAGTACCCTGACAGGGGGCGGGGAGACCCAGTACTTC
. | TRBJ1-5 | TRBV28 | once | CASSPGLVGLNQPQHF | TGTGCCAGCAGCCCGGGGCTGGTGGGGCTCAATCAGCCCCAGCATTTT
. | TRBJ2-7 | TRBV28 | . | CASLSGTDDEQYF | TGTGCCAGCCTAAGCGGGACAGATGACGAGCAGTACTTC
. | TRBJ2-3 | TRBV7-6 | . | CAIFSTATDTQYF | TGTGCCATCTTTTCGACAGCCACAGATACGCAGTATTTT
TRBD1 | TRBJ1-2 | TRBV7-6 | . | CASSADAGTVYGYTF | TGTGCCAGCAGCGCCGATGCCGGGACAGTCTATGGCTACACCTTC
TRBD2 | TRBJ2-1 | TRBV11-1 | . | CASSSGLVGVEQFF | TGTGCCAGCAGCTCGGGACTAGTGGGGGTTGAGCAGTTCTTC
. | TRBJ2-3 | TRBV6-4 | . | CASSEGSATDTQYF | TGTGCCAGCAGTGAAGGTAGCGCCACAGATACGCAGTATTTT
. | TRBJ2-1 | TRBV28 | . | CASSYFSFYNEQFF | TGTGCCAGCAGTTACTTTTCATTTTACAATGAGCAGTTCTTC
TRBD1 | TRBJ1-1 | TRBV19 | . | CASSPLRQGNTEAFF | TGTGCCAGTAGTCCCCTTCGACAGGGAAATACTGAAGCTTTCTTT
. | TRBJ2-2 | TRBV30 | . | CAWSHWTGGELFF | TGTGCCTGGAGCCACTGGACGGGCGGGGAGCTGTTTTTT
. | TRBJ2-3 | TRBV27 | . | CASSLMASRTDTQYF | TGTGCCAGCAGTTTAATGGCTAGTCGCACAGATACGCAGTATTTT
TRBD1 | TRBJ1-2 | TRBV7-9 | . | CASSAPRTGGIGYGYTF | TGTGCCAGCAGCGCGCCCCGGACAGGGGGCATTGGCTATGGCTACACCTTC
. | TRBJ2-1 | TRBV10-2 | once | CASSVLALDEQFF | TGCGCCAGCAGTGTTCTAGCGCTCGATGAGCAGTTCTTC